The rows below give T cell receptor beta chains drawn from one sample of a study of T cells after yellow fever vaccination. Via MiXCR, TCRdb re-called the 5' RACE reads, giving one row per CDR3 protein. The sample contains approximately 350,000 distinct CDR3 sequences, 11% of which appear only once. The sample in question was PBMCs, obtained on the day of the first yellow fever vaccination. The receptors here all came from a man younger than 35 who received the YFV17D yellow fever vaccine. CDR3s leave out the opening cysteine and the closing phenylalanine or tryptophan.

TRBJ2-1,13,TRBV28,ASTPGHGSYNEQF
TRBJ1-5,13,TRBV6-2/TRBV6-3,ASSYPGRGNQPQH
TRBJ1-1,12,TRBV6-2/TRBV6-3,ASSSPQRNTEAF
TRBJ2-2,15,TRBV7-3,ASSLKASALNTGELF
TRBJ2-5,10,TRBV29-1,SVAPNQETQY
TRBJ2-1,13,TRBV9,ASSSFRGRDNEQF
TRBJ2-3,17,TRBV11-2,ASSLNYDTSGGNLDTQY
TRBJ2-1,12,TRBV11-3,ASSLGSVYNEQF
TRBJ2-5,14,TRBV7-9,ASSLLRDLGGETQY
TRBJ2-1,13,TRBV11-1,ASSLFARKNNEQF
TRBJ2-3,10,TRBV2,ASGRGEDTQY
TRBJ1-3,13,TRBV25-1,ASSPKARFGNTIY
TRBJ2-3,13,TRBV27,ASSFYDDSTDTQY
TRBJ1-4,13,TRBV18,ASSPPTGPPRQLF
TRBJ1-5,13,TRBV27,ASSSGQPSYQPQH
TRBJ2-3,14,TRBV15,ATSSFNSGGGDTQY
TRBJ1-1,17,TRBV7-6,ASSLVPRDRRLSGTEAF
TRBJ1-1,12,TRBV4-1,ASSLRLENTEAF
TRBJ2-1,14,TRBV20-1,SARDRGSFSYNEQF
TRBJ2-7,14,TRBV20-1,SALHPGGGSSDEQY
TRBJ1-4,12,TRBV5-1,ASSLTGNGEKLF
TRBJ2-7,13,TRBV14,ASSQDPGHSYEQY
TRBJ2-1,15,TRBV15,ATSRARGGGLYNEQF
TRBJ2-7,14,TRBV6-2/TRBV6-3,ASSSSGTRLIYEQY
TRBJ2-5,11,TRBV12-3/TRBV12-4,ASSSTGEETQY
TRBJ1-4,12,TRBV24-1,ATSDAGLREKLF
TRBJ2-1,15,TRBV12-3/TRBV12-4,ASSQGLAGGQLGEQF
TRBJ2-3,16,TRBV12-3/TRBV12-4,ASSLEFQGWTAQDTQY
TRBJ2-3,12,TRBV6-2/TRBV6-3,ASSYWSSTDTQY
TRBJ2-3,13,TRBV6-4,ASSGAGGGGDTQY
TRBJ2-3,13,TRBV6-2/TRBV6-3,ASSPLVAEGDTQY
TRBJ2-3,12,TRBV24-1,ATSDRLGTDTQY
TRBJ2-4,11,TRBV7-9,ASSPGVIWTSY
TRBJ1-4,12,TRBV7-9,ASSLGNGDEKLF
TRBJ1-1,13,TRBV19,ASSIGSGMNTEAF
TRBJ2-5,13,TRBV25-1,ASSETSGVRETQY
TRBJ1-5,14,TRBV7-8,ASSPLRVGANQPQH
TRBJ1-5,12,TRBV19,ASSIVGRNQPQH
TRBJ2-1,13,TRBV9,ASSVGPSSYNEQF
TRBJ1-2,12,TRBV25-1,ARAHSEICGGYT
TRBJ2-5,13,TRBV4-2,ASSQASRIQETQY
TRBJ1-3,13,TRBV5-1,ASSLEQGYGNTIY
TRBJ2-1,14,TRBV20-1,SARVEFRGSYNEQF
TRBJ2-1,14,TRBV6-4,ASSEEAGGSNNEQF
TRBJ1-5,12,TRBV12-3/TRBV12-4,ASSPGQGEGSQH
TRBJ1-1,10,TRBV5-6,ASSLGLGQAF
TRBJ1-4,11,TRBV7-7,ASSLATNEKLF
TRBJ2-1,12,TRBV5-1,ASSINRGHDEQF
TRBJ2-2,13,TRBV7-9,ASRWDTTNTGELF
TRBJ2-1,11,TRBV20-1,SARQDQDREQF
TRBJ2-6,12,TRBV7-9,ASSFGAGANVLT
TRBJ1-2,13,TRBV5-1,ASSPSNRAESGYT
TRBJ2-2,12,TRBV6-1,ASSRDDSTGELF
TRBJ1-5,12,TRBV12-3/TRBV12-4,ASSFGQSWKPQH
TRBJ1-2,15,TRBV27,ASRTPVASGRRSAYT
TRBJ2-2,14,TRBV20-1,SARDFGGGHAGELF
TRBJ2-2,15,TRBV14,ASSQVGSSANTGELF
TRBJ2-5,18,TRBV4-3,ASSQDQWRASGGPQETQY
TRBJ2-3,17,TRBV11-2,ASSLVSGGDLASTDTQY